The clone carrying this T cell receptor beta chain occurred a few times. This sample was included in a study of response to subunit inactivated influenza vaccine. Germline V gene sequence: CDR1 SGHTA, CDR2 FQGNSA. V was trimmed by 1 base and J by 7 bases, leaving 13 bases between them. The CDR3 spans 14 residues. TCRdb independently ran MiXCR on the RT-PCR reads; one entry per CDR3 protein. The repertoire holds about 620,000 distinct CDR3 sequences, over 9% seen once, with roughly 9.6% in the top ten. These data also formed part of another study, on T cells expressing NK-cell markers. That paper states: cDNA encoding TCR beta was synthesized via 5'RACE template switching incorporating UMIs. Repertoires of TCR beta were obtained from T cells sorted as CD3+CD56+NKG2C+, CD3+CD56+NKG2C- and CD3+CD56-NKG2C+. There were seven HCMV-seropositive donors and one seronegative donor among the eight sequenced.

The origin of this receptor is a man between 45 and 60 years old who received an inactivated influenza vaccine. V gene TRBV7-2 combines with J gene TRBJ1-1; D unclear. The sequenced sample was PBMCs from blood, obtained on the day of vaccination. The CDR3 sequence: CASSLGSIANEAFF. For the CDR3, the DNA is TGTGCCAGCAGCTTAGGAAGTATCGCTAATGAAGCTTTCTTT.